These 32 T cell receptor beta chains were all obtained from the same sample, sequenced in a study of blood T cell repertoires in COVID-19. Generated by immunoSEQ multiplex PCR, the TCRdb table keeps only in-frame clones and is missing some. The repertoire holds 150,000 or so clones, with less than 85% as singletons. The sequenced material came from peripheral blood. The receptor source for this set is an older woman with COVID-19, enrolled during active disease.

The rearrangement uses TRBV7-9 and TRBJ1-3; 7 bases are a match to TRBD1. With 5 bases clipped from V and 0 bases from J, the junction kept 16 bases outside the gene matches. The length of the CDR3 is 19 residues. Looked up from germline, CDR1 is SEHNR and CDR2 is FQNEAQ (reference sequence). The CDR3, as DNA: TGTGCCAGCAGCCCCTTCGCAGGGGGTGTGTGGAACTCTGGAAACACCATATATTTT. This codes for CASSPFAGGVWNSGNTIYF. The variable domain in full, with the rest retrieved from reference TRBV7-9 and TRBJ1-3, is DTGVSQNPRHKITKRGQNVTFRCDPISEHNRLYWYRQTLGQGPEFLTYFQNEAQLEKSRLLSDRFSAERPKGSFSTLEIQRTEQGDSAMYLCASSPFAGGVWNSGNTIYFGEGSWLTVV.

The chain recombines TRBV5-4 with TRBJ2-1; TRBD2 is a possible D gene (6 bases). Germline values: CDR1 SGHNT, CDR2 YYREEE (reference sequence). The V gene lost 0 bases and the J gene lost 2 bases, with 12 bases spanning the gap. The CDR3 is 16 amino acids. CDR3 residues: CASSLVGRRAYNEQFF. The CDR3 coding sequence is TGTGCCAGCAGCTTGGTGGGGAGGCGGGCCTACAATGAGCAGTTCTTC.

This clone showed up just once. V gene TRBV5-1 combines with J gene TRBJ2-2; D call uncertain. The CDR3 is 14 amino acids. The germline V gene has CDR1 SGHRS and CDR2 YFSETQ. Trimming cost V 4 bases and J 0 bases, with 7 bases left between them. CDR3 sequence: CASSPQTNTGELFF. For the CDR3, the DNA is TGCGCCAGCAGCCCACAGACGAACACCGGGGAGCTGTTTTTT.

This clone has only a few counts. The chain's CDR3 is CASSYSHRGNYGYTF. DNA of the CDR3: TGTGCCAGCAGCTATTCTCACCGGGGGAACTATGGCTACACCTTC. The gene calls are TRBV5-8 and TRBJ1-2; tentatively, D is TRBD1 (5 bases). V lost 3 bases and J 2 bases, leaving 14 bases between the germline ends. The germline CDR1 and CDR2 sequences are SGHTS and YDEGEE. The CDR3 length is 15 residues.

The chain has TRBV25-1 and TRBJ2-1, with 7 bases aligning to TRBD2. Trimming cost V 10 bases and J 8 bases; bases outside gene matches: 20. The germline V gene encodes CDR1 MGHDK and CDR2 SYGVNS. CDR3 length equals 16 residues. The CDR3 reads CATTRWTRNFGDEQFF. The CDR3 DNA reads TGTGCCACCACCCGATGGACTAGGAATTTCGGCGATGAGCAGTTCTTC. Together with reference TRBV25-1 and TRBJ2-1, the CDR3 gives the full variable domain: EADIYQTPRYLVIGTGKKITLECSQTMGHDKMYWYQQDPGMELHLIHYSYGVNSTEKGDLSSESTVSRIRTEHFPLTLESARPSHTSQYLCATTRWTRNFGDEQFFGPGTRLTVL.

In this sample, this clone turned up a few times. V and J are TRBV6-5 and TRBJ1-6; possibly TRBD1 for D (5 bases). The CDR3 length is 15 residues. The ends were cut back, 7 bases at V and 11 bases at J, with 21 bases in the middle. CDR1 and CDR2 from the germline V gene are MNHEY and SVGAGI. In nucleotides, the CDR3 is TGTGCCAGCAAGGCGACCGGGGGAGAGGAGCCACCCCTCCACTTT. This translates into CASKATGGEEPPLHF.

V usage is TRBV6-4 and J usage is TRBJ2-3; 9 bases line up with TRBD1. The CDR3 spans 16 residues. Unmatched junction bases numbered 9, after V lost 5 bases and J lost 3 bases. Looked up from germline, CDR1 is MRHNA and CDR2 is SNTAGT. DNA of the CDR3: TGTGCCAGCAGTCGTGTCCTGGGACAGGGAACAGATACGCAGTATTTT. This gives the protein CASSRVLGQGTDTQYF.

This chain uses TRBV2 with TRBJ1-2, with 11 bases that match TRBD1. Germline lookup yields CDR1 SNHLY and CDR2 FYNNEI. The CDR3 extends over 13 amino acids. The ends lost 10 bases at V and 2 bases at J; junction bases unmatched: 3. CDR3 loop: CATDRGQNYGYTF. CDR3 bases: TGTGCCACGGACAGGGGGCAAAACTATGGCTACACCTTC.

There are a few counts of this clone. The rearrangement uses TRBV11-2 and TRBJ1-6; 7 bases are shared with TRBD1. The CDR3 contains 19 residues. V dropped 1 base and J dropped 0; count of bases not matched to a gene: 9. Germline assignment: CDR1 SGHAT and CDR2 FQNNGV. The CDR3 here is CASSLGTGRWSSYNSPLHF. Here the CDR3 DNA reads TGTGCCAGCAGCTTAGGGACAGGAAGGTGGAGCTCCTATAATTCACCCCTCCACTTT. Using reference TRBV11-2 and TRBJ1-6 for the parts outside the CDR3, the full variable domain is EAGVAQSPRYKIIEKRQSVAFWCNPISGHATLYWYQQILGQGPKLLIQFQNNGVVDDSQLPKDRFSAERLKGVDSTLKIQPAKLEDSAVYLCASSLGTGRWSSYNSPLHFGNGTRLTVT.

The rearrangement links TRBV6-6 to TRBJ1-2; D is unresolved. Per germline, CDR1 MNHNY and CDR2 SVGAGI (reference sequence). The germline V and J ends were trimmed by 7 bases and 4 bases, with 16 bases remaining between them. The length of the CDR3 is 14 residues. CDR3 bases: TGTGCCAGCATCCTCAGCGTATCGGTCTATGGCTACACCTTC. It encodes CASILSVSVYGYTF.

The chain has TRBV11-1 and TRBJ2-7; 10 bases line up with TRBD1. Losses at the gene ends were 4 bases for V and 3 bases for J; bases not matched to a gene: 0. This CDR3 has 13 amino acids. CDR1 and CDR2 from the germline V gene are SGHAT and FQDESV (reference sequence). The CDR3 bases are TGTGCCAGCAGCTGGACAGGGGGCTACGAGCAGTACTTC. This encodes CASSWTGGYEQYF.

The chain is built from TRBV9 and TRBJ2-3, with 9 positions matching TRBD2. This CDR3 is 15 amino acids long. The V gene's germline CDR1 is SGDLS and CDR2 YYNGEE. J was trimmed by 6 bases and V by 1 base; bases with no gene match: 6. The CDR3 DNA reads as TGTGCCAGCAGCGTATTAAGCGGGGGGTCGGATACGCAGTATTTT. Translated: CASSVLSGGSDTQYF.

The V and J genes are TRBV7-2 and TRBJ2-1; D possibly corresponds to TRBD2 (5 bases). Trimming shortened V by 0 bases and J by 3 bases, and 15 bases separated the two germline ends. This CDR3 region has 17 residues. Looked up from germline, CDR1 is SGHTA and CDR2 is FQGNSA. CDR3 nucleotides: TGTGCCAGCAGCTTAGCGGCTCTAGCCCGGGTCTACAATGAGCAGTTCTTC. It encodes CASSLAALARVYNEQFF.

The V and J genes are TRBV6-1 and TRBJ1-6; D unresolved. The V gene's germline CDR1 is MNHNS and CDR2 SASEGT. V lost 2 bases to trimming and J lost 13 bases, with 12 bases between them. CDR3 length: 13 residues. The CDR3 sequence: CASSEPPVQPLHF. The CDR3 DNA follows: TGTGCCAGCAGTGAACCCCCCGTACAGCCCCTCCACTTT.

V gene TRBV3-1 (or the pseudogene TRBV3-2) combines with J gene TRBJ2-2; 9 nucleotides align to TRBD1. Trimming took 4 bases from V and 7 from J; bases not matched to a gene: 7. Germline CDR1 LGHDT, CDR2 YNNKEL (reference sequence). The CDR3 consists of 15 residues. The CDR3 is CASSPPGTGFGELFF. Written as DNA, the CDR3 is TGTGCCAGCAGCCCACCCGGGACAGGGTTCGGGGAGCTGTTTTTT.

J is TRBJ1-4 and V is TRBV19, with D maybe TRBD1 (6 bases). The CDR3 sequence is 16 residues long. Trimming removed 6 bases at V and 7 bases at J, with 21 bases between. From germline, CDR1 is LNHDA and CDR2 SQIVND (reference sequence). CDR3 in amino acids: CASSNPRTELTEKLFF. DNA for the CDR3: TGTGCCAGTAGCAACCCCCGGACAGAACTAACTGAAAAACTGTTTTTT.

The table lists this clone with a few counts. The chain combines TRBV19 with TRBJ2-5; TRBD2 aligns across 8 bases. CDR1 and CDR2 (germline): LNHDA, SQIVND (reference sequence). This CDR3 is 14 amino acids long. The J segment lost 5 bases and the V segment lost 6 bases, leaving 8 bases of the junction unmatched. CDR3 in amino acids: CASRTSGSGETQYF. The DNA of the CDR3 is TGTGCCAGTAGGACCAGCGGGAGTGGGGAGACCCAGTACTTC. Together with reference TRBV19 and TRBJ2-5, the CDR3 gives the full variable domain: DGGITQSPKYLFRKEGQNVTLSCEQNLNHDAMYWYRQDPGQGLRLIYYSQIVNDFQKGDIAEGYSVSREKKESFPLTVTSAQKNPTAFYLCASRTSGSGETQYFGPGTRLLVL.

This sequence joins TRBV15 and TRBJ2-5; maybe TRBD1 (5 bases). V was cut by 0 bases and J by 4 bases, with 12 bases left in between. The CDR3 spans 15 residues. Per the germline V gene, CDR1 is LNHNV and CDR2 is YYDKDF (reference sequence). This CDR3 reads CATSRDRHRLETQYF. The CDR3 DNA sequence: TGTGCCACCAGCAGAGATCGTCACAGGTTAGAGACCCAGTACTTC. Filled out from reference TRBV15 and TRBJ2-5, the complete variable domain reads DAMVIQNPRYQVTQFGKPVTLSCSQTLNHNVMYWYQQKSSQAPKLLFHYYDKDFNNEADTPDNFQSRRPNTSFCFLDIRSPGLGDTAMYLCATSRDRHRLETQYFGPGTRLLVL.

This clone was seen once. The CDR3, as DNA: TGTGCCAGCAGTTTACCTCGCCGCGGGGGTGAGCAGTTCTTC. Translating gives CASSLPRRGGEQFF. The chain recombines TRBV28 with TRBJ2-1; 7 nucleotides match TRBD2. The germline V gene has CDR1 MDHEN and CDR2 SYDVKM. This CDR3 is built from 14 residues. V trimming: 2 bases; J trimming: 9 bases; junction bases outside the gene matches: 7.

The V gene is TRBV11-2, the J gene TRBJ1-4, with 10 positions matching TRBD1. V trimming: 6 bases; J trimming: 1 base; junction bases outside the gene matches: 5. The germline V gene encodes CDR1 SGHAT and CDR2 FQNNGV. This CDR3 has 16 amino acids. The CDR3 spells CASSLTGGLTNEKLFF. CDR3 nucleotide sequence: TGTGCCAGCAGTTTGACAGGGGGCTTAACTAATGAAAAACTGTTTTTT.

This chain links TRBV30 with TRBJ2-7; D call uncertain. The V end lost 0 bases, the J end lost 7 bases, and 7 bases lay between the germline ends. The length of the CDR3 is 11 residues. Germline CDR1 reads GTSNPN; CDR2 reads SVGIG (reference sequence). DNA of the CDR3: TGTGCCTGGAGTGTACTTAAGGAGCAGTACTTC. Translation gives CAWSVLKEQYF.

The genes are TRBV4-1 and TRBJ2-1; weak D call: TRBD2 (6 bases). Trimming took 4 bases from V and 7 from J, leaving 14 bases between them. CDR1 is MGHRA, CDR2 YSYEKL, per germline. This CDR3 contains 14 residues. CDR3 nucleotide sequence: TGCGCCAGCAGCCGGCGACTAGACCAAAATGAGCAGTTCTTC. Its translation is CASSRRLDQNEQFF.

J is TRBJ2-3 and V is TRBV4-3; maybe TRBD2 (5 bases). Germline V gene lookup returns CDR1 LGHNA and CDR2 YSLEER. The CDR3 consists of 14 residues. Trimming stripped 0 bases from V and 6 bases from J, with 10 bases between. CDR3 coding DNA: TGCGCCAGCAGCCAAGATAGCGAAGGTGATACGCAGTATTTT. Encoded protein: CASSQDSEGDTQYF.

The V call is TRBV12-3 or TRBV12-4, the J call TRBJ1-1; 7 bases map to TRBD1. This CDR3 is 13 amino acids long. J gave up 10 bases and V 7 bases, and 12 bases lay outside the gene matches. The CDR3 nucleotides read TGTGCCAGCACCCCTCGGAGGGGGCAAGGAGCTTTCTTT. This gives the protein CASTPRRGQGAFF.

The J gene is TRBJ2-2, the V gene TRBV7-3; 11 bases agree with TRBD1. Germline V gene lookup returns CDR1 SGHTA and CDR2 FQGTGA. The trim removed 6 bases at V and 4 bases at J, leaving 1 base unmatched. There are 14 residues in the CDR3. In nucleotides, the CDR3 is TGTGCCAGCAGAGGGACAGGGGGCACCGGGGAGCTGTTTTTT. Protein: CASRGTGGTGELFF. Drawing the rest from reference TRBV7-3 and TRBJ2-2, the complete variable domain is GAGVSQTPSNKVTEKGKYVELRCDPISGHTALYWYRQSLGQGPEFLIYFQGTGAADDSGLPNDRFFAVRPEGSVSTLKIQRTERGDSAVYLCASRGTGGTGELFFGEGSRLTVL.

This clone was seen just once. The chain's CDR3 is CASSQERGAGANVLTF. The CDR3 region has the DNA TGTGCCAGCAGCCAAGAGCGGGGGGCGGGGGCCAACGTCCTGACTTTC. V gene TRBV3-1 (or the pseudogene TRBV3-2) combines with J gene TRBJ2-6, with TRBD2 matching over 8 bases. This CDR3 comprises 16 residues. From germline, CDR1 is LGHDT and CDR2 YNNKEL (reference sequence). The V gene end was trimmed by 0 bases and the J gene end by 4 bases; junction bases not matched to a gene: 2.

CDR3 sequence reads: CASSFKGASEQFF. The CDR3 DNA is TGTGCCAGCAGTTTCAAGGGGGCAAGTGAGCAGTTCTTC. The genes are TRBV12-3 or TRBV12-4 and TRBJ2-1; 7 nucleotides match TRBD1. The trim removed 3 bases at V and 9 bases at J, leaving 5 bases unmatched. The CDR3 has 13 residues.

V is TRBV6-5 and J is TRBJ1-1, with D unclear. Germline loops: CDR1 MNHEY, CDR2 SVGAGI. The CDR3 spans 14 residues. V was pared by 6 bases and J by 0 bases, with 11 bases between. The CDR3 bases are TGTGCCAGCAGCCCAGCGGCGGTGAACACTGAAGCTTTCTTT. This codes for CASSPAAVNTEAFF.

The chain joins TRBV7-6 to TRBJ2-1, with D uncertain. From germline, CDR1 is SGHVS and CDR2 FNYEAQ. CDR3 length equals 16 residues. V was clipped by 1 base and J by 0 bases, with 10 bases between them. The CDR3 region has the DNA TGTGCCAGCAGCTTAGTCTGGGCGAGCTCCTACAATGAGCAGTTCTTC. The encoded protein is CASSLVWASSYNEQFF.

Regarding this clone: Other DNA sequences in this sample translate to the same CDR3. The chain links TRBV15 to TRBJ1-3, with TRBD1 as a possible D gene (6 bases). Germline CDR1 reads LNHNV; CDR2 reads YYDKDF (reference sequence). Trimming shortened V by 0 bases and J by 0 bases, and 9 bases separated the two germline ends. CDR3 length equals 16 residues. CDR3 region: CATSRDRGASGNTIYF. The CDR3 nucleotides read TGTGCCACCAGCAGAGATCGGGGGGCCTCTGGAAACACCATATATTTT.

The CDR3 region has the DNA TGTGCCAGCAGCTCGCAGGGGGCCGCGAACACCGGGGAGCTGTTTTTT. Residues: CASSSQGAANTGELFF. The chain employs TRBV11-3 and TRBJ2-2; 8 bases are a match to TRBD1. Germline loops: CDR1 SGHNT, CDR2 YENEEA. The CDR3 runs to 16 residues. J gave up 0 bases and V 4 bases, and 4 bases lay outside the gene matches.

CDR3 DNA: TGTGCCAGCAGCTTAGGGCCAGGGGAAGAGACCCAGTACTTC. It encodes CASSLGPGEETQYF. The chain has TRBV7-2 and TRBJ2-5, with D possibly being TRBD1 (6 bases). The CDR3 has 14 residues. CDR1 and CDR2 (germline): SGHTA, FQGNSA. The germline V and J ends were trimmed by 1 base and 3 bases, with 9 bases remaining between them.